This T cell receptor (beta chain) was recorded in a study of blood T cell repertoires in COVID-19. About the research overall: Sites in the United States, Italy and Spain provided acute and convalescent COVID-19 samples. PBMCs, B-cell-depleted T cells, or T cells provided the cDNA or gDNA that made up the material.

Original methodology: Amplified reference gene primers provided the basis for estimating nucleated cell counts. Clones were sequenced by immunoSEQ multiplex PCR, and TCRdb holds only the in-frame ones, with some missing. That table is the source of V, J and clone size, and D and trimming were worked out from the DNA. The table has about 130,000 clones, roughly four fifths seen once; the top ten hold over 2.5%. The ends lost 4 bases at V and 5 bases at J; junction bases unmatched: 12. Looked up from germline, CDR1 is ENHRY and CDR2 is SYGVKD. There are 17 residues in the CDR3. The source of this sequence is a woman of 80 years or more with acute or convalescent COVID-19. Sequencing input: peripheral blood. V is TRBV10-3 and J is TRBJ2-5; TRBD1 aligns across 11 bases. CDR3 sequence: CAISGGRDRGRTETQYF. The CDR3, as DNA: TGTGCCATCAGTGGAGGGAGGGACAGGGGGAGAACGGAGACCCAGTACTTC.